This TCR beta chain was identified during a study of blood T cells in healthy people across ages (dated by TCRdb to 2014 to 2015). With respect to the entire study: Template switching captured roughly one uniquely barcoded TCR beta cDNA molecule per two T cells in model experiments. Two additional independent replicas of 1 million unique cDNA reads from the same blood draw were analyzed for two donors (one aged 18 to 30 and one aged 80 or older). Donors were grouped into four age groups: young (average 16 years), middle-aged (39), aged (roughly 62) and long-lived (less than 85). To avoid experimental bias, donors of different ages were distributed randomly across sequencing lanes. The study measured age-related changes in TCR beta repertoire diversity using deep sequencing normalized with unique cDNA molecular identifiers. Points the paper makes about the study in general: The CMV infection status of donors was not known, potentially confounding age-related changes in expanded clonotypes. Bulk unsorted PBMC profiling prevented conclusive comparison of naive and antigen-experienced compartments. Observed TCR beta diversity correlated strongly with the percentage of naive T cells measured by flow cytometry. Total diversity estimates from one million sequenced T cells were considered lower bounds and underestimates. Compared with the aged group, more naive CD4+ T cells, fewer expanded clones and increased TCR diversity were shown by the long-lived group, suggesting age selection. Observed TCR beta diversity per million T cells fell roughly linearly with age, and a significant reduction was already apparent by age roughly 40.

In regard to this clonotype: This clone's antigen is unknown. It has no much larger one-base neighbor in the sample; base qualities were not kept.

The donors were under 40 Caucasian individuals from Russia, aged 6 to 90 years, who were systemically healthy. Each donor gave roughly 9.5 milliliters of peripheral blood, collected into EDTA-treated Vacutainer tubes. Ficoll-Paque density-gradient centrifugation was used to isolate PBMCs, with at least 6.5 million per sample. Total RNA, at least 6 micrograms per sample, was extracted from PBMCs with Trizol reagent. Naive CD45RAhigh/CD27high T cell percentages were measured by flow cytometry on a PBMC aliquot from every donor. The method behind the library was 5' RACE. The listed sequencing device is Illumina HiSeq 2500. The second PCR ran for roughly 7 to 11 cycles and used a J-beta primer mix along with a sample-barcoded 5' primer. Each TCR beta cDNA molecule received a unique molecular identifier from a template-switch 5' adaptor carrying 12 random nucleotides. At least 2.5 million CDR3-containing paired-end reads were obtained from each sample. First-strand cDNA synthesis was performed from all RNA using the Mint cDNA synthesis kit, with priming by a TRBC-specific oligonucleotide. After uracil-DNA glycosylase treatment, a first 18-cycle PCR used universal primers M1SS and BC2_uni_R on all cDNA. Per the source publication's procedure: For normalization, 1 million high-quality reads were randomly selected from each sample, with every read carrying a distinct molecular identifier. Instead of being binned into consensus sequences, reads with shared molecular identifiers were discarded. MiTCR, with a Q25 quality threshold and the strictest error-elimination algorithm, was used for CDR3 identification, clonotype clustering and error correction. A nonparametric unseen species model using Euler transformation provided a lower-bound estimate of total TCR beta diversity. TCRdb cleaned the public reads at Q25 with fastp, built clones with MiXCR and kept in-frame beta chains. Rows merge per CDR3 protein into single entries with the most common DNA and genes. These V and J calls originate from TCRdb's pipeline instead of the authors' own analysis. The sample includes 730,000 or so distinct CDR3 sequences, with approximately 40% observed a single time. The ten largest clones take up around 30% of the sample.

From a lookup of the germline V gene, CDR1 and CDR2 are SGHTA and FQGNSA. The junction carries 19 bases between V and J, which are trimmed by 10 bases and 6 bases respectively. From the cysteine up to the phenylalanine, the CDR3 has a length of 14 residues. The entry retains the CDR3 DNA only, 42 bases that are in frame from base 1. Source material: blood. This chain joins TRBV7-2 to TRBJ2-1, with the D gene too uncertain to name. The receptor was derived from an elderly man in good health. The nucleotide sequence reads TGTGCCAACAGACCACGGTTTGGGTTCAATGAGCAGTTCTTC. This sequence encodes CANRPRFGFNEQFF.